This entry concerns a single T cell receptor beta chain. Per the original data handling: Quantification of nucleated cells was approximated via reference gene primer amplification. Produced via immunoSEQ multiplex PCR; TCRdb's table is partial and in-frame only. The DNA gave D and trimming, while V, J and clone size come from that table. Found here are about 84,000 clones, about 86% of them singletons; the top ten hold about 42%. Trimming left V 0 bases short and J 7 bases short, with 7 bases between. Germline V CDR1 and CDR2: MNHNY, SVGAGI (reference sequence). The CDR3 is made up of 13 amino acids. This sample was included in a study of blood T cell repertoires in COVID-19. Study-wide background: COVID-19 samples from acute and convalescent phases originated in the United States, Italy and Spain. Nucleic acid was either cDNA or gDNA, and it came from T cells, B-cell-depleted T cells, or PBMCs.

The material sequenced was peripheral blood. The V call is TRBV6-6, the J call TRBJ1-5; D unclear. The source of this sequence is an older man with active or convalescent COVID-19. CDR3 loop: CASSYSIGQPQHF. CDR3 DNA sequence: TGTGCCAGCAGTTACTCGATCGGGCAGCCCCAGCATTTT.